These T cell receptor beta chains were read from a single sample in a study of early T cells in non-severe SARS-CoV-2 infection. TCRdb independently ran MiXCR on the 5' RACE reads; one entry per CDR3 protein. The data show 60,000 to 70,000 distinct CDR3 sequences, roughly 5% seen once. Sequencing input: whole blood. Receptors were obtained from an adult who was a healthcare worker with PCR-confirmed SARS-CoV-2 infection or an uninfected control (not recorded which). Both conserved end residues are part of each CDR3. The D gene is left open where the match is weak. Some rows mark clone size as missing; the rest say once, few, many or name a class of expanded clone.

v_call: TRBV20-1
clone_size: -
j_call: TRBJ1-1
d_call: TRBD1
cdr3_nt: TGCAGTGCTAGAGATCCGTCGCAGGGGGCTGAAGCTTTCTTT
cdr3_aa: CSARDPSQGAEAFF

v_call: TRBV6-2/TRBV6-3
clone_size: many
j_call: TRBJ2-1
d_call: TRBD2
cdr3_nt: TGTGCCAGCAGACGAGCGGGAGGGCCCCACAATGAGCAGTTCTTC
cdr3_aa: CASRRAGGPHNEQFF

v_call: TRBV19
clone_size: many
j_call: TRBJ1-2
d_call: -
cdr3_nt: TGTGCCAGTAGTACACCCGGGACGGGGAACTATGGCTACACCTTC
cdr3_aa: CASSTPGTGNYGYTF

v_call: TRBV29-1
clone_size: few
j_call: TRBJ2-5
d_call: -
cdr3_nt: TGCAGCGTTGAAAGGTTGGCAGAAGAGACCCAGTACTTC
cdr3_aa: CSVERLAEETQYF

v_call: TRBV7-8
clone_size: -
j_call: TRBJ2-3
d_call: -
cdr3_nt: TGTGCCAGCAGCCCTGGGAGACTTTACTCAAGCACAGATACGCAGTATTTT
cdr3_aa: CASSPGRLYSSTDTQYF

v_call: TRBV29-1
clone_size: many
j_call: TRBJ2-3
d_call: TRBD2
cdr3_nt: TGCAGCGTTACTAGCGGGGGGGCATCAGATACGCAGTATTTT
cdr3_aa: CSVTSGGASDTQYF

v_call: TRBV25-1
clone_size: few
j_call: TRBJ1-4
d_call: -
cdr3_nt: TGTGCCAGCAGTCCCTTAAGGGGACAAATTAATGAAAAACTGTTTTTT
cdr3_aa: CASSPLRGQINEKLFF

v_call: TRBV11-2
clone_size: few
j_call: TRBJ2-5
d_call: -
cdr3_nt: TGTGCCAGCAGCTCCTCACAAGAGACCCAGTACTTC
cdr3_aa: CASSSSQETQYF

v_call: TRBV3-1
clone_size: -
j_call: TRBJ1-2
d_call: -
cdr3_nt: TGTGCCAGCAGCCAAGGGCCGGGCCCAAACTATGGCTACACCTTC
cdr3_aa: CASSQGPGPNYGYTF

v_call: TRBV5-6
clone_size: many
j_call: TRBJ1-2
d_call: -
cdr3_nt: TGTGCCAGCAGCTTGGGCATTGGCGCTACTAACTATGGCTACACCTTC
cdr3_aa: CASSLGIGATNYGYTF

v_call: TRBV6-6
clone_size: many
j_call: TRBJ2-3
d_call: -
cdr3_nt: TGTGCCAGCAGTTACTCGGGCCAGGGGCGAGATACGCAGTATTTT
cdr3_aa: CASSYSGQGRDTQYF

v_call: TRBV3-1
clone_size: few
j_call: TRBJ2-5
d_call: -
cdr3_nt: TGTGCCAGCAGCCAAGCGGGGGAAGAGACCCAGTACTTC
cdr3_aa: CASSQAGEETQYF

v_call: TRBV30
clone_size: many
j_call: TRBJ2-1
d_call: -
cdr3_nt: TGTGCCTCCTCGGATTACAATGAGCAGTTCTTC
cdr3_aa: CASSDYNEQFF

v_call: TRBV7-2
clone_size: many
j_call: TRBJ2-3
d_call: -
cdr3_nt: TGTGCCAGCAGCTTAGGACAGAGCACAGATACGCAGTATTTT
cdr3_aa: CASSLGQSTDTQYF

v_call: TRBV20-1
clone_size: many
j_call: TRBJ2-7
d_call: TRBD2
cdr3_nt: TGCAGTGCTGAGCGGGGGGGCCGGTACGAGCAGTACTTC
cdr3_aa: CSAERGGRYEQYF

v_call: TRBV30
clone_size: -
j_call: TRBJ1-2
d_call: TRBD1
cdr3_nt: TGTGCCTGGAATGGACAGGGGTTGTATGGCTACACCTTC
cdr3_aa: CAWNGQGLYGYTF

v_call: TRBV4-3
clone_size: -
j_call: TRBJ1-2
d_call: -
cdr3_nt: TGCGCCAGCAGAGGACCGAATAACTATGGCTACACCTTC
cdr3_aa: CASRGPNNYGYTF

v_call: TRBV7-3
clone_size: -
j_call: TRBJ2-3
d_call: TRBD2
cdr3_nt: TGTGCCAGCAGCGAAAGCGGGACCGACACAGATACGCAGTATTTT
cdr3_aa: CASSESGTDTDTQYF

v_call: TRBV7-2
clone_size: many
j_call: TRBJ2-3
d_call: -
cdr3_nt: TGTGCCAGCAGCTCGGGACTCAGCACAGATACGCAGTATTTT
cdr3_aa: CASSSGLSTDTQYF